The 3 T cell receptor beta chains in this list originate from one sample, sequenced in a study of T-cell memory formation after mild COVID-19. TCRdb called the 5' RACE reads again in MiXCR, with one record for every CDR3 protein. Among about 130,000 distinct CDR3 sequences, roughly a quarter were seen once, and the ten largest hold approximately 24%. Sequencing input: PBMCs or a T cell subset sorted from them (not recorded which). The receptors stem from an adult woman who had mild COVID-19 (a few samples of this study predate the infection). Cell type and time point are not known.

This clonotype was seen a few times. The CDR3 region has the DNA TGTGCCAGCAGCGTAGGGGATATGAACACTGAAGCTTTCTTT. Translation: CASSVGDMNTEAFF. The chain joins TRBV9 to TRBJ1-1; unclear D gene. The V gene's germline CDR1 is SGDLS and CDR2 YYNGEE. V lost 0 bases to trimming and J lost 0 bases, with 6 bases between them. CDR3 length equals 14 residues.

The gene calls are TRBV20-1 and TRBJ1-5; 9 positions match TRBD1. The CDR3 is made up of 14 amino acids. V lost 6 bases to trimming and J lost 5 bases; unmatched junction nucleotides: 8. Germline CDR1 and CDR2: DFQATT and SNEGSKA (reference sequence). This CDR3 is CSADGTGSDQPQHF. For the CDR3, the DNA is TGCAGTGCCGATGGGACAGGGTCGGATCAGCCCCAGCATTTT.

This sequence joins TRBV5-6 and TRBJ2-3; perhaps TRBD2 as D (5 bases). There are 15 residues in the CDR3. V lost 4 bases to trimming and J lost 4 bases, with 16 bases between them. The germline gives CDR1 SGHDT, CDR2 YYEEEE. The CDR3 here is CASSRGPQSPDTQYF. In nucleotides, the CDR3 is TGTGCCAGCAGCCGCGGGCCCCAGTCGCCAGATACGCAGTATTTT.